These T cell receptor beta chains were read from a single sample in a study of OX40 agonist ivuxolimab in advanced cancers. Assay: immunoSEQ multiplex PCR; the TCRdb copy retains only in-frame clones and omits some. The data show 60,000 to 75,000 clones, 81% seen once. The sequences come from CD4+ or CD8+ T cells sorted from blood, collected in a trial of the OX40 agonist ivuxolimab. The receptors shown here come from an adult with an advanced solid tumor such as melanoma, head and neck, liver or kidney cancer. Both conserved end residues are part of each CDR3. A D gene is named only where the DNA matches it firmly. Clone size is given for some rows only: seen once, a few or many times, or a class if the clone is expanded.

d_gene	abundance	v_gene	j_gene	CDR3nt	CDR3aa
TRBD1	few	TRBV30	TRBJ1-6	TGTGCCTGGATCACAGGGGGCTCTACACCCCTCCACTTT	CAWITGGSTPLHF
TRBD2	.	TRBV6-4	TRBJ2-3	TGTGCCAGCAGCCATAGCGGGGGGGCCGGCACAGATACGCAGTATTTT	CASSHSGGAGTDTQYF
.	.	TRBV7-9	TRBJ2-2	TGTGCCAGCAGCTCCCAAGGACCTGGCACCGGGGAGCTGTTTTTT	CASSSQGPGTGELFF
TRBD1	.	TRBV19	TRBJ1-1	TGTGCCAGTAGTGCCCCGGGGACAGGACGCGAAGCTTTCTTT	CASSAPGTGREAFF
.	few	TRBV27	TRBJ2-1	TGTGCCAGCAGTTTATTACCAAGGGCTAATGAGCAGTTCTTC	CASSLLPRANEQFF
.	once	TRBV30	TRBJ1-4	TGTGCCTGGAGTGTTTGGGGTGGGGAAAAACTGTTTTTT	CAWSVWGGEKLFF
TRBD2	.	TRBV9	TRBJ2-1	TGTGCCAGCAGCACTCAAGCGGGGGGGAGTGATGAGCAGTTCTTC	CASSTQAGGSDEQFF
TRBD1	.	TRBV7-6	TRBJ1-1	TGTGCCAGCAGCCCCCAGGGGGTTGGAACTGAAGCTTTCTTT	CASSPQGVGTEAFF
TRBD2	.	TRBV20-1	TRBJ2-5	TGCAGTAGCGGGATCCAAGAGACCCAGTACTTC	CSSGIQETQYF
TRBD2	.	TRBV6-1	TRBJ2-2	TGTGCCAGTACCGAACTAGCGGGTTCCACCGGGGAGCTGTTTTTT	CASTELAGSTGELFF
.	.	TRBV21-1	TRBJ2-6	TGTGCCAGCATCGAGTCCTTCTTTAGGACAGGGCCTGGGGCCAACGTCCTGACTTTC	CASIESFFRTGPGANVLTF
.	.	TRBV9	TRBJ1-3	TGTGCCAGCAGCGTAGAAGACAGGAGAAACACCATATATTTT	CASSVEDRRNTIYF
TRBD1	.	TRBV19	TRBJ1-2	TGTGCCAGTAGTATTGAGACAGGGCGCTCTGGCTACACCTTC	CASSIETGRSGYTF
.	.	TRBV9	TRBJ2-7	TGTGCCAGCAGCGTATCAGGGGCAGGGATCGAGTACTTC	CASSVSGAGIEYF
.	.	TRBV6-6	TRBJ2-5	TGTGCCAGCAGGACGTGGGTAGCGGAGACCCAGTACTTC	CASRTWVAETQYF
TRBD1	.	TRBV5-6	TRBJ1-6	TGTGCCAGCAGCTGGACAGGGGAGGGACCTAATTCACCCCTCCACTTT	CASSWTGEGPNSPLHF
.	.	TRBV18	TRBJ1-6	TGTGCCAGCTCAGACCTACCATATGGCTCACCCCTCCACTTT	CASSDLPYGSPLHF
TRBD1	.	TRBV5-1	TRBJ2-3	TGCGCCAGCATGATGGGGACAGGGAACACAGATACGCAGTATTTT	CASMMGTGNTDTQYF
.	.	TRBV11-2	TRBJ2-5	TGTGCCAGCAGCAACACTAGGACTTCTCAAGAGACCCAGTACTTC	CASSNTRTSQETQYF
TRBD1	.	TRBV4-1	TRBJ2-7	TGCGCCAGCAGCCAAGGGACAGGGGGAACCTACGAGCAGTACTTC	CASSQGTGGTYEQYF
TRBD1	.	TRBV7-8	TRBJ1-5	TGTGCCAGCAGCTTCCTGGGACAGGGGAATCAGCCCCAGCATTTT	CASSFLGQGNQPQHF
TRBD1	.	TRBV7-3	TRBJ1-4	TGTGCCAGCAGCTTGACAGGGTCAACTAATGAAAAACTGTTTTTT	CASSLTGSTNEKLFF
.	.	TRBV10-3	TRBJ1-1	TGTGCCATCAGTGAGCCCGCCGGCGGGGGGCCTGAAGCTTTCTTT	CAISEPAGGGPEAFF
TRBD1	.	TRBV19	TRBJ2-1	TGTGCCAGTAGTATGAACCTTTTGGGACAGGGGGCGGGGGTGGCCCAGTTCTTC	CASSMNLLGQGAGVAQFF
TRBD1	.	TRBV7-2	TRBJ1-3	TGTGCCAGCAGCCGAGGGGGCATCTCCTCTGGAAACACCATATATTTT	CASSRGGISSGNTIYF
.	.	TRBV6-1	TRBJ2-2	TGTGCCAGCAGCACGGCCTTCAACACCGGGGAGCTGTTTTTT	CASSTAFNTGELFF
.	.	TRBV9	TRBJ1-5	TGTGCCAGCAGCGGAGAGCAGCAAGGTCAGCCCCAGCATTTT	CASSGEQQGQPQHF
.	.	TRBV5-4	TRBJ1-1	TGTGCCAGCAGCCTGGGGGGCCGGAACACTGAAGCTTTCTTT	CASSLGGRNTEAFF